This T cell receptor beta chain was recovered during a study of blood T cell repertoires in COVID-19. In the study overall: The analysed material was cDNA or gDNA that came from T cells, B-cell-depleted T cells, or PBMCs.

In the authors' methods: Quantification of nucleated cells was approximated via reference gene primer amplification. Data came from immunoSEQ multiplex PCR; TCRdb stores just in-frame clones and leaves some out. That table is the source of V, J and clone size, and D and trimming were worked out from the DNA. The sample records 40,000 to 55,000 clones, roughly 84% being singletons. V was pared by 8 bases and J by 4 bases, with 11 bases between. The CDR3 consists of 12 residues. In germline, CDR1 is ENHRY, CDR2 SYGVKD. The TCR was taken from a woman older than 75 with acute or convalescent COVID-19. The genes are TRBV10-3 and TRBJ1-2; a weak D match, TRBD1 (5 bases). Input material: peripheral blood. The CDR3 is CAIGRDFYGYTF. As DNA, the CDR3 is TGTGCCATCGGCCGGGACTTCTATGGCTACACCTTC.